The present TCR beta chain was sequenced within a study of metastatic and nonmetastatic thyroid tumors. Patients were all untreated before their thyroid surgery. This CDR3 has 18 residues. Concerning this clone: The junction does not match germline at one end; this may be a read error.

With MiXCR, TCRdb reprocessed the PCR reads. The sample lists 45,000 to 60,000 clones; approximately 19% were seen once. The sample consisted of blood. The chain couples TRBV12-3 or TRBV12-4 to TRBJ2-3; D call uncertain. The sequence derives from a female donor with papillary thyroid cancer or a benign thyroid nodule (not recorded which). Some clones in this sample may be carry-over from other donors' samples. CDR3 bases: TGTGCCAGCAGTTTTGTCTGGCGCTTGAGGCGGAGCACAGATACACAGTATTTT. Protein product: CASSFVWRLRRSTDTQYF.